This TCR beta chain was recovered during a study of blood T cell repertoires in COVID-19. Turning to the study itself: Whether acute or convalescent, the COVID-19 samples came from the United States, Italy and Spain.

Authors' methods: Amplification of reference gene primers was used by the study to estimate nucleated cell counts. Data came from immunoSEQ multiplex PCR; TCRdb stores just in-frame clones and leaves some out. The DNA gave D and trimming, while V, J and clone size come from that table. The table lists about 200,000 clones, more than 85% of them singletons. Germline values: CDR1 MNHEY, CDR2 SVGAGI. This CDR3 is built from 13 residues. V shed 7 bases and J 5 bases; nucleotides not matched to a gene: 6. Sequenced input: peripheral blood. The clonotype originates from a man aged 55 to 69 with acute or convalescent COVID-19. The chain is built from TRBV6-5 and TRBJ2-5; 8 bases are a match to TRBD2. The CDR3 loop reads CASTSGGRETQYF. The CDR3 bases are TGTGCCAGCACTTCGGGGGGGCGGGAGACCCAGTACTTC.